This TCR beta chain was sequenced for a study of shared clonotypes between healthy human individuals. Sequencing was at deep level. The protocol was immunoSEQ multiplex PCR, while the TCRdb copy is restricted to in-frame clones and leaves out a portion. The data hold approximately 840,000 clones, with about 96% observed a single time. Regarding this clone: Antigen specificity is unknown.

Study-level findings and limits: About 5% of naive CD4 clonotypes were common to a few donors. An effect of sequencing depth on clonotype sharing among donors was expected.

Naive CD8 populations comprised CD45RO-negative cells positively selected for CCR7, excluding terminally differentiated effector memory CD45RA+ cells. The V and J ends lost 0 bases and 8 bases respectively, with 16 bases between them. CDR1 is MNHEY and CDR2 is SMNVEV in the germline V gene (reference sequence). The CDR3 is 15 residues long. This sequence was found in a young man in good health. What was sequenced was naive CD8+ T cells sorted from blood. The genes are TRBV27 and TRBJ1-2; D unresolved. This CDR3 is CASSLSRGDPGGYTF. CDR3 DNA: TGTGCCAGCAGTTTATCGCGGGGAGACCCGGGGGGCTACACCTTC.